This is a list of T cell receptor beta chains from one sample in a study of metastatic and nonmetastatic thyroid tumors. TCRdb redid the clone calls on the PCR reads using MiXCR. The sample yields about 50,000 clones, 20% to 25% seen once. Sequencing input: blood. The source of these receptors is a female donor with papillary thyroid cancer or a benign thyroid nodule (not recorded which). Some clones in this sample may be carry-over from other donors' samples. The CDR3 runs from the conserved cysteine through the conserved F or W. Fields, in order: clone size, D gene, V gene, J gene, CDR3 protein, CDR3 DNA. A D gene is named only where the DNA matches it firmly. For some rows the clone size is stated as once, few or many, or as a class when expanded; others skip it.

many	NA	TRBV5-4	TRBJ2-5	CASSLGLDGAETQYF	TGTGCCAGCAGCTTGGGACTAGATGGTGCAGAGACCCAGTACTTC
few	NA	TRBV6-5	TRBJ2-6	CASSRDPLALSGSNVLTF	TGTGCCAGCAGCCGCGATCCCTTAGCCCTTTCTGGGTCCAACGTCCTGACTTTC
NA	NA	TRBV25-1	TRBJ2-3	CASSEEGTVYTDTQYF	TGTGCCAGCAGTGAGGAGGGGACGGTCTACACAGATACGCAGTATTTT
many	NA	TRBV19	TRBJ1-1	CAARDRWNTEAFF	TGTGCCGCCAGGGACCGTTGGAACACTGAAGCTTTCTTT
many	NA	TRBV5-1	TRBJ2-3	CASSFFSGSTDTQYF	TGCGCCAGCAGCTTTTTCTCAGGGAGCACAGATACGCAGTATTTT
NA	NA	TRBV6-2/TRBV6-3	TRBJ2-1	CASSYYGGALNNEQFF	TGTGCCAGCAGTTACTACGGGGGAGCCTTAAACAATGAGCAGTTCTTC
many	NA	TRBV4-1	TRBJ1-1	CASSLSRDTEAFF	TGCGCCAGCAGCCTGTCTAGGGACACTGAAGCTTTCTTT
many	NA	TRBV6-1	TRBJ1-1	CASMVIRAGTEAFF	TGTGCCAGCATGGTAATTAGGGCTGGCACTGAAGCTTTCTTT
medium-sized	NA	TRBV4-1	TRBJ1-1	CASSQVTNTEAFF	TGCGCCAGCAGCCAAGTTACGAACACTGAAGCTTTCTTT
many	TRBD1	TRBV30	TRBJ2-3	CAWRPGTATDTQYF	TGTGCCTGGAGGCCAGGGACAGCCACAGATACGCAGTATTTT
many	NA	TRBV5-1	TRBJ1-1	CASSLGGNTEAFF	TGCGCCAGCAGCTTGGGCGGTAACACTGAAGCTTTCTTT
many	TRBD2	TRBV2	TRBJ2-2	CASKAFGGSPGELFF	TGTGCCAGCAAGGCGTTCGGCGGGAGCCCCGGGGAGCTGTTTTTT
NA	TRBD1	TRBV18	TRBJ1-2	CASSPTGGAGYGYTF	TGTGCCAGCTCACCTACAGGGGGCGCAGGCTATGGCTACACCTTC
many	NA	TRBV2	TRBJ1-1	CASSLEQTEAFF	TGTGCCAGCAGTCTAGAGCAGACTGAAGCTTTCTTT
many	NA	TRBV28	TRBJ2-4	CARSSRIGNIQYF	TGTGCCAGATCTTCCCGGATCGGAAACATTCAGTACTTC
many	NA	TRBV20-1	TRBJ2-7	CSARVRGSVMGNEQYF	TGCAGTGCTAGAGTAAGAGGAAGCGTAATGGGGAACGAGCAGTACTTC
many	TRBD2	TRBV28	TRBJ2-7	CASSLWTSGNEEQYF	TGTGCCAGCAGTTTATGGACTAGCGGGAATGAGGAGCAGTACTTC